This T cell receptor (beta chain) comes out of a study of CD8+ T cells in alopecia areata. CDR3 length: 15 residues. Trimming removed 9 bases from V and 5 bases from J; junction bases left unmatched: 12. From germline, CDR1 is SGHRS and CDR2 YFSETQ. Extracted RNA was reverse transcribed into cDNA, the sequencing template. The data were produced by immunoSEQ multiplex PCR, yet TCRdb's version contains in-frame clones alone and is incomplete. The sample contains approximately 180,000 clones, 60% of which appear only once. Indicated treatment: oral pan-JAK inhibitor, 5-10 mg twice daily. The chain combines TRBV5-1 with TRBJ2-7; 12 positions match TRBD1. Sequencing was performed on CD4+ T cells sorted from blood, taken at week 24, from a patient treated with tofacitinib. This receptor was taken from a human donor with alopecia areata. CDR3 nucleotides: TGCGCCACCAATTCTCCGGGACAGGGGGCCCACGAGCAGTACTTC. This sequence encodes CATNSPGQGAHEQYF.